A selection of T cell receptor beta chains follows, all from one sample in a study of T cell responses to AZD1222 COVID-19 vaccine. Sequencing used immunoSEQ multiplex PCR; TCRdb keeps in-frame clones, though not all of them. The sample lists some 50,000 clones; roughly 80% were seen once. The material was peripheral blood, obtained on day 0 of AZD1222 vaccination. All receptors derive from an adult in good health. Both conserved end residues are part of each CDR3. Fields, in order: clone size, V gene, J gene, D gene, CDR3 DNA, CDR3 protein. The D gene is left open where the match is weak. Only part of the rows carry a size: once, few, many, or a class if the clone is expanded.

clone size: few
V gene: TRBV5-4
J gene: TRBJ2-2
D gene: TRBD2
CDR3 DNA: TGTGCCAGCAGCTCCGAGCGGGAGGGGAAGGGGTCCGGGGAGCTGTTTTTT
CDR3 protein: CASSSEREGKGSGELFF

clone size: NA
V gene: TRBV19
J gene: TRBJ1-4
D gene: TRBD1
CDR3 DNA: TGTGCCAGTAGTACCATCCTGGGACAGGTGTTTTTT
CDR3 protein: CASSTILGQVFF

clone size: NA
V gene: TRBV9
J gene: TRBJ2-5
D gene: NA
CDR3 DNA: TGTGCCAGCACCCGGGACTCATTGGCGGAGACCCAGTACTTC
CDR3 protein: CASTRDSLAETQYF

clone size: NA
V gene: TRBV6-4
J gene: TRBJ1-6
D gene: NA
CDR3 DNA: TGTGCCAGCAGTGTCGACAGAGACATTAATTCACCCCTCCACTTT
CDR3 protein: CASSVDRDINSPLHF

clone size: NA
V gene: TRBV4-1
J gene: TRBJ2-7
D gene: TRBD1
CDR3 DNA: TGCGCCAGCAGCCAACCGGGACAGACCTACGAGCAGTACTTC
CDR3 protein: CASSQPGQTYEQYF

clone size: NA
V gene: TRBV19
J gene: TRBJ1-2
D gene: TRBD1
CDR3 DNA: TGTGCCAGTAGACCTGGACAGGGCTTTAACTATGGCTACACCTTC
CDR3 protein: CASRPGQGFNYGYTF

clone size: NA
V gene: TRBV7-2
J gene: TRBJ2-1
D gene: TRBD2
CDR3 DNA: TGTGCCAGCAGCCCCGGCCTAGCGGGAGGGCCGTATAATGAGCAGTTCTTC
CDR3 protein: CASSPGLAGGPYNEQFF

clone size: NA
V gene: TRBV3-1/TRBV3-2
J gene: TRBJ2-5
D gene: NA
CDR3 DNA: TGTGCCAGCAGCCAAGGGACCCGCCAGGAGACCCAGTACTTC
CDR3 protein: CASSQGTRQETQYF

clone size: NA
V gene: TRBV6-1
J gene: TRBJ2-1
D gene: NA
CDR3 DNA: TGTGCCAGCAGTGACCGACCAGATTACAATGAGCAGTTCTTC
CDR3 protein: CASSDRPDYNEQFF

clone size: NA
V gene: TRBV9
J gene: TRBJ2-1
D gene: NA
CDR3 DNA: TGTGCCAGCAGCCCGGAAGGGAGCTCCTACAATGAGCAGTTCTTC
CDR3 protein: CASSPEGSSYNEQFF

clone size: once
V gene: TRBV4-2
J gene: TRBJ2-5
D gene: TRBD2
CDR3 DNA: TGTGCCAGCAGCCAATCGGGACTAGCGGAGACCCAGTACTTC
CDR3 protein: CASSQSGLAETQYF

clone size: NA
V gene: TRBV11-3
J gene: TRBJ2-3
D gene: NA
CDR3 DNA: TGTGCCAGCAGCTTCGGCCGGCACACAGATACGCAGTATTTT
CDR3 protein: CASSFGRHTDTQYF

clone size: NA
V gene: TRBV11-3
J gene: TRBJ1-5
D gene: NA
CDR3 DNA: TGTGCCAGCAGCTTAGGTGGACAGCCCCAGCATTTT
CDR3 protein: CASSLGGQPQHF

clone size: NA
V gene: TRBV7-2
J gene: TRBJ1-1
D gene: NA
CDR3 DNA: TGTGCCAGCAGCCCCCGGACGGCTATGAACACTGAAGCTTTCTTT
CDR3 protein: CASSPRTAMNTEAFF

clone size: NA
V gene: TRBV6-5
J gene: TRBJ1-5
D gene: NA
CDR3 DNA: TGTGCCAGCAGACCTGACAGAAACAATCAGCCCCAGCATTTT
CDR3 protein: CASRPDRNNQPQHF

clone size: NA
V gene: TRBV10-3
J gene: TRBJ1-1
D gene: NA
CDR3 DNA: TGTGCCATCAGTGAGGACGGGTGGGAAGCTTTCTTT
CDR3 protein: CAISEDGWEAFF